Given below is one TCR beta chain in context. The antigen is not known. As for time point: persistent/refractory GD, antithyroid drugs over 5 years with positive TRAb. PBMC RNA was the source of the TCR library. Peripheral blood, 8.5 to 9.5 milliliters per patient, was collected in EDTA tubes. The germline V gene encodes CDR1 SGHTA and CDR2 FQGNSA. V shed 4 bases and J shed 5 bases, with 11 bases lying between them. The CDR3 has 13 amino acids. According to the study, TCR beta libraries were built with iRepertoire HTBI primers and CDR3-region Arm-PCR. TCRdb reprocessed the multiplex PCR reads via MiXCR and lists one record per CDR3 protein. The sample shows fewer than 450,000 distinct CDR3 sequences, roughly 20% of them seen only once. This specimen comes from a study of regulatory T cells in long-lasting Graves disease. Findings and limits, study-wide: TRBV28 was favored in persistent disease, as were TRBJ1-2 and TRBJ2-5. It is possible that accuracy was reduced by the small size of the sample.

The origin of this receptor is a female donor with Graves disease. The sample consisted of peripheral blood mononuclear cells (PBMCs), taken when the disease was refractory, from a patient treated with antithyroid drugs. V and J are TRBV7-2 and TRBJ2-5; D is uncertain. The CDR3 coding sequence is TGTGCCAGCAGCTCATTAGGCCGGGAGACCCAGTACTTC. It translates to CASSSLGRETQYF.